The 14 T cell receptor beta chains below were found in one sample sequenced in a study of OX40 agonist ivuxolimab in advanced cancers. Assay used: immunoSEQ multiplex PCR; TCRdb lists only in-frame clones, some missing. Of about 100,000 clones in the sample, 90% are singletons; the top ten hold under 0.4%. Sequenced material: CD4+ or CD8+ T cells sorted from blood, taken in a trial of the OX40 agonist ivuxolimab. The receptors were gathered from an adult with an advanced solid tumor such as melanoma, head and neck, liver or kidney cancer.

The chain has TRBV20-1 and TRBJ2-3; D remains ambiguous. The germline V gene has CDR1 DFQATT and CDR2 SNEGSKA (reference sequence). The CDR3 covers 10 residues. Deletions cut 8 bases from V and 3 bases from J, with 6 bases between. Written as DNA, the CDR3 is TGCAGTACCGGTACAGATACGCAGTATTTT. It yields the protein CSTGTDTQYF.

The V gene is TRBV28, the J gene TRBJ2-7; perhaps TRBD1 as D (5 bases). The length of the CDR3 is 13 residues. Per germline, CDR1 MDHEN and CDR2 SYDVKM. V was shortened by 10 bases and J by 6 bases, with 19 bases between the two germline ends. The CDR3, as DNA: TGTGCCATCGCCACTCCCCCCAGGGCCGAGCAGTACTTC. Amino acids: CAIATPPRAEQYF. The entire variable domain, with the rest obtained from reference TRBV28 and TRBJ2-7, is as follows: DVKVTQSSRYLVKRTGEKVFLECVQDMDHENMFWYRQDPGLGLRLIYFSYDVKMKEKGDIPEGYSVSREKKERFSLILESASTNQTSMYLCAIATPPRAEQYFGPGTRLTVT.

The chain carries TRBV10-2 and TRBJ2-7; 10 bases are a match to TRBD2. The V and J ends lost 8 bases and 6 bases, in that order; junction bases with no gene match: 7. The CDR3 is 13 residues long. Per germline, CDR1 WSHSY and CDR2 SAAADI. CDR3 DNA sequence: TGCGCCAGCGTCCAAGCGGGAGGGTCCGAGCAGTACTTC. Its translation: CASVQAGGSEQYF.

As DNA, the CDR3 is TGTGCCAGCAGCCTTATAGCGGGAGGGTACAATGAGCAGTTCTTC. It codes for CASSLIAGGYNEQFF. The chain has TRBV11-3 and TRBJ2-1, with 11 nucleotides matching TRBD2. The CDR3 has 15 amino acids. Trimming at V came to 5 bases and at J to 4 bases, leaving 4 bases not matched to a gene. Germline V gene data show CDR1 as SGHNT and CDR2 as YENEEA.

This clone was seen only a few times. The V and J genes are TRBV29-1 and TRBJ1-4; D gene ambiguous. Trimming took 5 bases from V and 0 from J, leaving 10 bases between them. Per germline, CDR1 SQVTM and CDR2 ANQGSEA. CDR3 length: 14 amino acids. The CDR3 nucleotides are TGCAGCGTTAGCTCGGGTTCAACTAATGAAAAACTGTTTTTT. Encoded protein: CSVSSGSTNEKLFF.

As to this clone: The same CDR3 also results from other DNA sequences found in this sample. The chain uses TRBV7-2 and TRBJ1-5; D uncertain. The CDR3 is 12 amino acids. V was trimmed by 3 bases and J by 6 bases, leaving 6 bases between them. CDR1 and CDR2 (germline): SGHTA, FQGNSA. The DNA of the CDR3 is TGTGCCAGCAGCTTTAACGGTCAGCCCCAGCATTTT. It translates to CASSFNGQPQHF.

This clone was found once. The chain joins TRBV23-1 to TRBJ2-1; TRBD2 agrees at 8 bases. TRBV23-1 is treated as an ORF (open reading frame) with a function not yet certain. This CDR3 contains 19 residues. After removal of 0 bases from V and 2 bases from J, the junction contained 12 bases not matched to a gene. CDR3 residues: CASSQSAGGAGVAYNEQFF. The CDR3, as DNA: TGCGCCAGCAGTCAATCCGCCGGTGGAGCGGGAGTCGCCTACAATGAGCAGTTCTTC.

V is TRBV18 and J is TRBJ2-1; 9 nucleotides align to TRBD2. The germline CDR1 and CDR2 sequences are KGHSH and LQKENI. CDR3 length: 16 amino acids. V dropped 1 base and J dropped 3; count of bases not matched to a gene: 4. As DNA, the CDR3 is TGTGCCAGCTCACCACGCGGGAGGGCTGGCTACAATGAGCAGTTCTTC. As protein: CASSPRGRAGYNEQFF.

This rearrangement joins TRBV7-3 to TRBJ2-3, with 9 bases that match TRBD2. Germline trimming cut 5 bases from V and 6 bases from J; bases unmatched to any gene: 9. The CDR3 covers 15 residues. Germline lookup yields CDR1 SGHTA and CDR2 FQGTGA. Here the CDR3 reads CASSPTGTSSDTQYF. In nucleotides, the CDR3 is TGTGCCAGCAGCCCAACCGGGACTAGCTCCGATACGCAGTATTTT.

The chain recombines TRBV19 with TRBJ2-3; 14 bases are a match to TRBD2. The CDR3 spans 16 residues. V was clipped by 5 bases and J by 6 bases; unmatched bases: 7. The V gene's germline CDR1 is LNHDA and CDR2 SQIVND (reference sequence). CDR3 sequence (DNA): TGTGCCAGTAGTCCAGGACTAGCGGGAGGTTGGGATACGCAGTATTTT. Its translation is CASSPGLAGGWDTQYF.

The V call is TRBV5-1, the J call TRBJ1-1; 8 bases match TRBD1. V trimming: 2 bases; J trimming: 5 bases; junction bases outside the gene matches: 8. Per germline, CDR1 SGHRS and CDR2 YFSETQ. CDR3 size: 15 residues. CDR3 residues: CASSFITGGITEAFF. CDR3 in DNA: TGCGCCAGCAGCTTTATAACAGGGGGGATAACTGAAGCTTTCTTT.

The J gene is TRBJ2-7, the V gene TRBV11-1; D not resolved. Trimming took 5 bases from V and 3 from J, leaving 8 bases between them. From germline, CDR1 is SGHAT and CDR2 FQDESV (reference sequence). The CDR3 is 12 residues long. CDR3 DNA: TGTGCCAGCAGCCTCATCAGCTACGAGCAGTACTTC. Its translation: CASSLISYEQYF. The full variable domain, in which reference TRBV11-1 and TRBJ2-7 provide the parts outside the CDR3, is EAEVAQSPRYKITEKSQAVAFWCDPISGHATLYWYRQILGQGPELLVQFQDESVVDDSQLPKDRFSAERLKGVDSTLKIQPAELGDSAMYLCASSLISYEQYFGPGTRLTVT.

The rearrangement links TRBV28 to TRBJ2-2, with a weak D call TRBD1 (6 bases). V was trimmed by 4 bases and J by 5 bases, leaving 17 bases between them. Germline V CDR1 and CDR2: MDHEN, SYDVKM. The CDR3 has 16 residues. CDR3 loop: CASSSLGTTGTGELFF. The DNA of the CDR3 is TGTGCCAGCAGTTCCCTCGGGACAACCGGGACCGGGGAGCTGTTTTTT.

This chain uses TRBV21-1 with TRBJ2-1. TRBV21-1 is classified as a pseudogene. The CDR3 spans 14 residues. In nucleotides, the CDR3 is TGTGCCAGCAGCAAAGGCGCAGGGGACTATGAGCAGTTCTTC. This gives the protein CASSKGAGDYEQFF.